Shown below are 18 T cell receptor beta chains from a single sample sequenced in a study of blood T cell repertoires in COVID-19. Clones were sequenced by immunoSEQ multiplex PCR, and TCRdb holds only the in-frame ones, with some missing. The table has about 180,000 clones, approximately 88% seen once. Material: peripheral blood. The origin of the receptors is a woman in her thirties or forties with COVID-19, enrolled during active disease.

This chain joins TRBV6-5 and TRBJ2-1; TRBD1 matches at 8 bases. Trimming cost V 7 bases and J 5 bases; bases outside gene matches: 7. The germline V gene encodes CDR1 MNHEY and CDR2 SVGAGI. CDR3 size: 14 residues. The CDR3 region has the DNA TGTGCCAGCACCGAGGACAGGGCCGACAATGAGCAGTTCTTC. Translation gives CASTEDRADNEQFF.

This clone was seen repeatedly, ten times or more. For the CDR3, the DNA is TGTGCCACCAGCCCCCGGACAGGGCAAAACGAGCAGTACTTC. Amino acid sequence: CATSPRTGQNEQYF. The chain joins TRBV15 to TRBJ2-7; 8 bases line up with TRBD1. Germline V lookup: CDR1 LNHNV, CDR2 YYDKDF (reference sequence). The CDR3 loop spans 14 amino acids. V lost 5 bases to trimming and J lost 5 bases; unmatched junction nucleotides: 8.

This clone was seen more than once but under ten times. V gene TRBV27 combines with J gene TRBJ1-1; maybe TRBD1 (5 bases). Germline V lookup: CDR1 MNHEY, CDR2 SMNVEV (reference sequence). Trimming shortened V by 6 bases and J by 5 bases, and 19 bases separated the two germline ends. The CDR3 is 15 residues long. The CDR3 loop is CASSPTRELLTEAFF. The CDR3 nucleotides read TGTGCCAGCAGCCCGACCAGGGAACTATTAACTGAAGCTTTCTTT.

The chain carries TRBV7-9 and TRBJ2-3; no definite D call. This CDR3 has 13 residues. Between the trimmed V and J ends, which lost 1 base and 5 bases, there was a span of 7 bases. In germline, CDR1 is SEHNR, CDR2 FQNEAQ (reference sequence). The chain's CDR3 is CASSLVVRDTQYF. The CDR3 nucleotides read TGTGCCAGCAGCTTAGTGGTTAGAGATACGCAGTATTTT. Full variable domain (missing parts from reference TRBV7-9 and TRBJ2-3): DTGVSQNPRHKITKRGQNVTFRCDPISEHNRLYWYRQTLGQGPEFLTYFQNEAQLEKSRLLSDRFSAERPKGSFSTLEIQRTEQGDSAMYLCASSLVVRDTQYFGPGTRLTVL.

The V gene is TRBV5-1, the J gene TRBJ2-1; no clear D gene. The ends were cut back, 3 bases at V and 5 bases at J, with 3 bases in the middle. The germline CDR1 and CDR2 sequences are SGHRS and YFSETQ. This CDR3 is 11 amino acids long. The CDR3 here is CASSSDNEQFF. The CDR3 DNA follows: TGCGCCAGCAGCTCTGACAATGAGCAGTTCTTC.

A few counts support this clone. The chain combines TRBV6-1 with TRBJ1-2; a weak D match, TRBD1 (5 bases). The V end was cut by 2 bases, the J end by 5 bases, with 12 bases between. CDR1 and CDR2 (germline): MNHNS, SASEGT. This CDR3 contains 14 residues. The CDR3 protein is CASSESDSLYGYTF. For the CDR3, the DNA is TGTGCCAGCAGTGAATCCGACAGTCTGTATGGCTACACCTTC.

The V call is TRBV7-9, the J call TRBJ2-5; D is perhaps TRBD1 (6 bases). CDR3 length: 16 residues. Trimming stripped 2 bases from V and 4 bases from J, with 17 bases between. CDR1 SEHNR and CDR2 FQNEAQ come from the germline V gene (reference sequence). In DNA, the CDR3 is TGTGCCAGCAGCTTAAATCAGGGGCCCGCCTCAGAGACCCAGTACTTC. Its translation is CASSLNQGPASETQYF.

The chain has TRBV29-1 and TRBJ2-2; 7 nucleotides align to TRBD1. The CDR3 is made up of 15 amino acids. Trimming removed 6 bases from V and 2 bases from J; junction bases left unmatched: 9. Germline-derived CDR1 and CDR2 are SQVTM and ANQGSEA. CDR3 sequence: CSVLGQEENTGELFF. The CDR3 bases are TGCAGCGTCCTCGGACAGGAAGAAAACACCGGGGAGCTGTTTTTT.

CDR3 loop: CASSLSIGTGDSYEQYF. In DNA, the CDR3 is TGTGCCAGCAGCTTATCGATCGGGACAGGGGACTCCTACGAGCAGTACTTC. V gene TRBV7-8 combines with J gene TRBJ2-7; 10 bases agree with TRBD1. V was clipped by 2 bases and J by 0 bases; unmatched bases: 7. Germline CDR1 and CDR2: SGHVS and FQNEAQ. The CDR3 is made up of 17 amino acids.

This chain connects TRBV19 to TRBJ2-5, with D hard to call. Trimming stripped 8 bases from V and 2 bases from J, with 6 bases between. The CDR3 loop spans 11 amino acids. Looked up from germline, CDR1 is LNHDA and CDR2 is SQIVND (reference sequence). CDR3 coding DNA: TGTGCCAGTGAACAACAAGAGACCCAGTACTTC. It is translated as CASEQQETQYF.

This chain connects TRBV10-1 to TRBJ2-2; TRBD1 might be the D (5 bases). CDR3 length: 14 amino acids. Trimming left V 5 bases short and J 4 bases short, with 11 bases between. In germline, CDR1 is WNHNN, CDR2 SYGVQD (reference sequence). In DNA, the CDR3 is TGCGCCAGCAGTCCTGACAGAATCACCGGGGAGCTGTTTTTT. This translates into CASSPDRITGELFF.

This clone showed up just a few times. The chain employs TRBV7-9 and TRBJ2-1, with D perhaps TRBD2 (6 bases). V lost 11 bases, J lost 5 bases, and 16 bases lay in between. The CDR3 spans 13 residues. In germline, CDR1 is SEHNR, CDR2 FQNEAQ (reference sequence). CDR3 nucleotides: TGTGCCGAGGAGGGACTGCAGAACAATGAGCAGTTCTTC. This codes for CAEEGLQNNEQFF.

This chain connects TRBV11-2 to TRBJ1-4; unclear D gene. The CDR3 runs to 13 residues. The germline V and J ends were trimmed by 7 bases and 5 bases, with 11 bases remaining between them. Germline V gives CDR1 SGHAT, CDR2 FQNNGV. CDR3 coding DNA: TGTGCCAGCACCCAAAACATAAATGAAAAACTGTTTTTT. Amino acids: CASTQNINEKLFF.

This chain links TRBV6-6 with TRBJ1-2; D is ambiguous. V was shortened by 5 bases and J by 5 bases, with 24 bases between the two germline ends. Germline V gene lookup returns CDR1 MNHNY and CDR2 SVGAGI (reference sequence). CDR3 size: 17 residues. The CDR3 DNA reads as TGTGCCAGCAGTCCTGGACTTATGACCCCGACGGGGTATGGCTACACCTTC. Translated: CASSPGLMTPTGYGYTF.

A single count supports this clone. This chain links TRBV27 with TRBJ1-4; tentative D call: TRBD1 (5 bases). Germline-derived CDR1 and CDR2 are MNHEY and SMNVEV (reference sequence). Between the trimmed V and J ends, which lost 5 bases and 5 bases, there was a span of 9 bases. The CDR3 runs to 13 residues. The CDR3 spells CASSARGNEKLFF. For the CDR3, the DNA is TGTGCCAGCAGTGCGCGGGGGAATGAAAAACTGTTTTTT. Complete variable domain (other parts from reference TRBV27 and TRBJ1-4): EAQVTQNPRYLITVTGKKLTVTCSQNMNHEYMSWYRQDPGLGLRQIYYSMNVEVTDKGDVPEGYKVSRKEKRNFPLILESPSPNQTSLYFCASSARGNEKLFFGSGTQLSVL.

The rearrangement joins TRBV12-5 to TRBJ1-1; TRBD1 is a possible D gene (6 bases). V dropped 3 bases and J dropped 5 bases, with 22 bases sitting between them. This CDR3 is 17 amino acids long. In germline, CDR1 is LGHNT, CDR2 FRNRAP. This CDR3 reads CASGFFGRGAPGTEAFF. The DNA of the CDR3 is TGTGCTAGTGGTTTTTTCGGTCGGGGGGCCCCGGGGACTGAAGCTTTCTTT.

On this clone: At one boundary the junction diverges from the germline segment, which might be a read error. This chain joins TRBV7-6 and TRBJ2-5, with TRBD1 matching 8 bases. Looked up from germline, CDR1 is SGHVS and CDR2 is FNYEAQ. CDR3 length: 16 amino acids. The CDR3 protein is CASTLGGSSTGGTQYF. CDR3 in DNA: TGTGCCAGCACCTTAGGGGGGTCCTCCACAGGGGGGACCCAGTACTTC.

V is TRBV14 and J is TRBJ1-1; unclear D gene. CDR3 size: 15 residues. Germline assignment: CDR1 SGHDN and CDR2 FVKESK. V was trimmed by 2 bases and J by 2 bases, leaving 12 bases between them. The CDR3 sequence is CASSQSGGLNTEAFF. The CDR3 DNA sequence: TGTGCCAGCAGCCAATCGGGAGGGCTAAACACTGAAGCTTTCTTT.